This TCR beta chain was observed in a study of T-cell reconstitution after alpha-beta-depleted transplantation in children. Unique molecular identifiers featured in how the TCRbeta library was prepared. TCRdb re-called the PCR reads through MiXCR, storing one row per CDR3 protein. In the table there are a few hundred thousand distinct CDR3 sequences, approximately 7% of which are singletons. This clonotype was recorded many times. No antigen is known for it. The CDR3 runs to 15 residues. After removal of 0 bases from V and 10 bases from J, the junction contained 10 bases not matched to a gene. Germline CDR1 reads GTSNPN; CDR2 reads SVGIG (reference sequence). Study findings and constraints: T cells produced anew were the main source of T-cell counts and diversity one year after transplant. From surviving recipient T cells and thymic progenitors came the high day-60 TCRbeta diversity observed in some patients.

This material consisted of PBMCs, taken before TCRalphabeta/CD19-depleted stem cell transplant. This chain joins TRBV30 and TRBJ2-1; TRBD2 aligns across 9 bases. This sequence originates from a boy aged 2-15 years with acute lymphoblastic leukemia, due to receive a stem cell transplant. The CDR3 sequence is CAWSVISSGTQEQFF. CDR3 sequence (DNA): TGTGCCTGGAGTGTAATCTCTAGCGGGACACAAGAGCAGTTCTTC.